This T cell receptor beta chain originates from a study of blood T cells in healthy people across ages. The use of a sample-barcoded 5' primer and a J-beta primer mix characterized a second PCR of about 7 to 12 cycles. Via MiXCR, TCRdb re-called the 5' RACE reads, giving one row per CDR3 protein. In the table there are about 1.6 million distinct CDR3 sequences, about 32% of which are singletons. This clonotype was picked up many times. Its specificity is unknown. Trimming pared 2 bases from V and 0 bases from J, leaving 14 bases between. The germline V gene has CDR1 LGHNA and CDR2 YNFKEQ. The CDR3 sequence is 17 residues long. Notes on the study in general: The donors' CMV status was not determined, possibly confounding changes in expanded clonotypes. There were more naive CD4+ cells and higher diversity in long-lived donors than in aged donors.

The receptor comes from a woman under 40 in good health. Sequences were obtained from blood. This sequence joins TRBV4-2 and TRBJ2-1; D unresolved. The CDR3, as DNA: TGTGCCAGCAGCCAACCCCCCGCCCTGGGCTCCTACAATGAGCAGTTCTTC. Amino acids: CASSQPPALGSYNEQFF.